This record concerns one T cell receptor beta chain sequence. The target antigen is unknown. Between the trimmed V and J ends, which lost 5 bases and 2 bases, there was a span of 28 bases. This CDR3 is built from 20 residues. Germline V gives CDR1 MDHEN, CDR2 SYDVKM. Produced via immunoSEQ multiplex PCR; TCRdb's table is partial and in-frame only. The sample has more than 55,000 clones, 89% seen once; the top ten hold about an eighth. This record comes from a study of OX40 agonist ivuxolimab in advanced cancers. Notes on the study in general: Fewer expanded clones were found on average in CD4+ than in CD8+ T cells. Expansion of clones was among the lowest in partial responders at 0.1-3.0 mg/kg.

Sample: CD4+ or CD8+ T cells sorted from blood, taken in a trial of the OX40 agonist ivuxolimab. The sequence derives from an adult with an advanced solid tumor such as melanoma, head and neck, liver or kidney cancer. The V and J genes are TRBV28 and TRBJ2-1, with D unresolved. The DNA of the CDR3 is TGTGCCAGCAGTCCGGCCCTAATTTTGTCCTTCAGGAGCACCTACAATGAGCAGTTCTTC. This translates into CASSPALILSFRSTYNEQFF.